The source of this T cell receptor (beta chain) is a study of T-cell memory formation after mild COVID-19. General study results and limits: Contracting clones localized mainly to CM and EM when CD4+ and mainly to EMRA when CD8+.

Of note for this clonotype: What it recognizes is unknown.

Germline lookup yields CDR1 DFQATT and CDR2 SNEGSKA (reference sequence). V lost 2 bases to trimming and J lost 0 bases, with 13 bases between them. CDR3 length: 16 amino acids. From the 5' RACE reads, TCRdb called clonotypes with MiXCR, one entry per CDR3 protein. The sample lists about 430,000 distinct CDR3 sequences, under 20% seen once, with around a fifth in the top ten. V gene TRBV20-1 combines with J gene TRBJ1-4; D not resolved. Sequencing was performed on PBMCs or a T cell subset sorted from them (not recorded which). This sequence was found in a man aged 18 to 30 who had mild COVID-19 (a few samples of this study predate the infection). Cell type and time point are not known. CDR3 in DNA: TGCAGTGCTAGAACAGCCCAGGATGCAACTAATGAAAAACTGTTTTTT. As protein: CSARTAQDATNEKLFF.